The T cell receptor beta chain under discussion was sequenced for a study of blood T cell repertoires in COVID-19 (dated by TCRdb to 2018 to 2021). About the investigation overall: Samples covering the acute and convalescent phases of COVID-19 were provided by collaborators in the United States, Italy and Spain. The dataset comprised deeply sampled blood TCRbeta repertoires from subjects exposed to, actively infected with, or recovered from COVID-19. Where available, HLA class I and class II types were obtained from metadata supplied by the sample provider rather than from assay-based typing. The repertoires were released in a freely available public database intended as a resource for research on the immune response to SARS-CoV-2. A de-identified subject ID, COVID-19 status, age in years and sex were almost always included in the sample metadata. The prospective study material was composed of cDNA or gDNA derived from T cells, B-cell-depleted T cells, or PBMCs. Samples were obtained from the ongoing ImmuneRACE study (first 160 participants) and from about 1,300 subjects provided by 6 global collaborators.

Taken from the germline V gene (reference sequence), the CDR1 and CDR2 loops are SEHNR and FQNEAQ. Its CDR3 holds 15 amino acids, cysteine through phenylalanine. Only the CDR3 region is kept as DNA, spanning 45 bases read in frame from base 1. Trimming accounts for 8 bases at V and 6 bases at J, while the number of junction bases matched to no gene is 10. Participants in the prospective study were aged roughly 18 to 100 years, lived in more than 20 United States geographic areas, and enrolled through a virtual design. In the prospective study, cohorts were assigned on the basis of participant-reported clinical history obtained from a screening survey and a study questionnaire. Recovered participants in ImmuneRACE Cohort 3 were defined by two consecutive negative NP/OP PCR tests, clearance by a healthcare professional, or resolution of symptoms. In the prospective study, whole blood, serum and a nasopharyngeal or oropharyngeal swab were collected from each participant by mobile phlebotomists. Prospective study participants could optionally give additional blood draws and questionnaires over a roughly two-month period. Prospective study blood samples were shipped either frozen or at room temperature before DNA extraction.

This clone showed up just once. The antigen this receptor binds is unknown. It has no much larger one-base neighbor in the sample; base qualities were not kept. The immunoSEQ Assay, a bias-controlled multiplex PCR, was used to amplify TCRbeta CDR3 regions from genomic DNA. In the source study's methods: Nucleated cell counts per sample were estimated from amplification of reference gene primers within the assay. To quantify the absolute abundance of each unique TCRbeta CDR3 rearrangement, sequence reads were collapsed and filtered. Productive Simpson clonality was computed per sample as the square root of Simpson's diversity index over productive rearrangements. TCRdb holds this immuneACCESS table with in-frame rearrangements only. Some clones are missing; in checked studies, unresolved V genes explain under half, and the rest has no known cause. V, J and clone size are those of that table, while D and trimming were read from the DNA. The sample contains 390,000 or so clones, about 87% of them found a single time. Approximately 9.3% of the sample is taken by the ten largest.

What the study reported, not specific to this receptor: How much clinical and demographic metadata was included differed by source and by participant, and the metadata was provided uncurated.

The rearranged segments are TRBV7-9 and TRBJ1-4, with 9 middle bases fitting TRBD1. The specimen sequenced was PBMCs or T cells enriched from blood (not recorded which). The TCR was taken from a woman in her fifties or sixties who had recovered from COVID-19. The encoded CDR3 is CASGSNRGRYEKLFF. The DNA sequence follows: TGTGCCAGCGGTTCGAACAGGGGGCGGTATGAAAAACTGTTTTTT.